The TCR beta chain under discussion was sequenced for a study of cytomegalovirus exposure and HLA in healthy donors. V lost 4 bases and J 0 bases, leaving 6 bases between the germline ends. Germline values: CDR1 MNHEY, CDR2 SMNVEV (reference sequence). This CDR3 spans 14 amino acids. Researchers ran the PCR with 60 Vbeta and 13 Jbeta primers. Profiling relied on immunoSEQ multiplex PCR, and the TCRdb table lists in-frame clones only, not all of them. The table includes approximately 160,000 clones, 80% detected once. Sequencing was done on a sample of PBMCs. The clonotype originates from a woman aged 45-60 years in good health and CMV-seropositive. This chain links TRBV27 with TRBJ1-4; no reliable D call. The CDR3, as DNA: TGTGCCAGCAGTTCGGTTGCAACTAATGAAAAACTGTTTTTT. As protein: CASSSVATNEKLFF.